The present TCR beta chain was sequenced within a study of T cells in Graves' hyperthyroidism and ophthalmopathy. Researchers amplified the TCR beta CDR3 regions from RNA transcripts. The TCR CDR3 first-round RT-PCR relied on the HTBI primer set. TCRdb re-derived calls from the multiplex PCR reads in MiXCR, one entry per CDR3 protein. The sample carries about 500,000 distinct CDR3 sequences, about 16% recorded once. This clonotype appeared a few times. Its antigen remains unknown. General study findings and limits: Ophthalmopathy and stable hyperthyroidism were separated by a 13 V-J model. Prediction of ophthalmopathy progression came a median around 6 months pre-onset. Most thyroid clonotypes that were expanded above 0.001 also turned up in blood.

Ophthalmopathy patients all had a Clinical Activity Score of at least 3, a NOSPECS grade of at least 4 and disease under 3 months old. Material for sequencing was blood. The receptor was isolated from a woman in her 30s with Graves' ophthalmopathy.

This chain's CDR3 is CASTKILGTGEEQYF. The CDR3 nucleotides read TGTGCCAGCACCAAAATTCTCGGGACAGGCGAGGAGCAGTACTTC. This chain joins TRBV12-3 or TRBV12-4 and TRBJ2-7; 8 positions agree with TRBD1. The CDR3 totals 15 residues. Unmatched junction bases numbered 15, after V lost 7 bases and J lost 7 bases.